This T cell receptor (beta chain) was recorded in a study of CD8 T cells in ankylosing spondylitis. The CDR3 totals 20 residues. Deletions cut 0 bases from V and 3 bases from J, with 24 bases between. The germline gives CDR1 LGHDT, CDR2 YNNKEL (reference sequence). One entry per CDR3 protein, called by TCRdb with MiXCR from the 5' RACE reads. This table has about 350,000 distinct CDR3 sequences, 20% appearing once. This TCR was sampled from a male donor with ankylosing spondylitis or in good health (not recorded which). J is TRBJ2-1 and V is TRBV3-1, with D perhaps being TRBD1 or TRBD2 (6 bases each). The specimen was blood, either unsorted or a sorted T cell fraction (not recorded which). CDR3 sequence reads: CASSQDRNRGRVPGYNEQFF. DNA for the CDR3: TGTGCCAGCAGCCAAGATCGAAATCGGGGGCGAGTCCCCGGCTACAATGAGCAGTTCTTC.